This paragraph covers one T cell receptor beta chain sequence. Antigen unknown. Germline trimming cut 1 base from V and 7 bases from J; bases unmatched to any gene: 18. The CDR3 consists of 17 residues. Germline V gives CDR1 DFQATT, CDR2 SNEGSKA (reference sequence). This specimen belongs to a study of identical twins. Points from the study as a whole: The study found that models underestimated out-of-frame TCR alpha sharing in monozygotic twins. Fewer insertions were carried by abundant cord blood beta clonotypes, but none was seen in memory repertoires.

TCRdb ran MiXCR on the 5' RACE reads and lists one entry per CDR3 protein. This table holds 1.5 million to 2 million distinct CDR3 sequences, around 29% found once. The chain is built from TRBV20-1 and TRBJ2-7; 8 nucleotides align to TRBD2. The sequenced sample was cord blood. This clonotype originated in a newborn girl in good health. DNA for the CDR3: TGCAGTGCTAGAGCCCTGACTAGCGACTATGCCTACAATGAGCAGTACTTC. Translated: CSARALTSDYAYNEQYF.